Presented here are 10 T cell receptor beta chains from one specimen sequenced in a study of blood T cell repertoires in COVID-19. Profiled with immunoSEQ multiplex PCR; TCRdb holds only in-frame clones, not every one. The table includes about 200,000 clones, more than 70% detected once. Material for sequencing was peripheral blood. Receptors were obtained from a human donor in a cohort sampled during active COVID-19.

The chain employs TRBV25-1 and TRBJ2-1; TRBD1 agrees at 7 bases. The junction had 5 bases not matched to a gene; V was cut back by 2 bases and J by 4 bases. CDR1 and CDR2 (germline): MGHDK, SYGVNS. The CDR3 totals 15 residues. CDR3 DNA sequence: TGTGCCAGCAGTGAAACAGGGGAGATTTACAATGAGCAGTTCTTC. Encoded protein: CASSETGEIYNEQFF.

The CDR3 reads CASSFGRKGAGANSYEQYF. For the CDR3, the DNA is TGTGCCAGCAGTTTTGGCCGTAAAGGAGCGGGGGCCAACTCCTACGAGCAGTACTTC. The V and J genes are TRBV28 and TRBJ2-7, with 8 bases fitting TRBD2. Germline CDR1 reads MDHEN; CDR2 reads SYDVKM. The CDR3 contains 19 residues. The trim removed 3 bases at V and 0 bases at J, leaving 16 bases unmatched.

This chain joins TRBV7-2 and TRBJ2-7; TRBD1 agrees at 7 bases. The trim removed 5 bases at V and 6 bases at J, leaving 13 bases unmatched. The germline gives CDR1 SGHTA, CDR2 FQGNSA. The CDR3 spans 15 residues. CDR3 nucleotides: TGTGCCAGCAGCCCAGTGACAGGGTTGAATCGCGAGCAGTACTTC. Its protein is CASSPVTGLNREQYF.

The chain carries TRBV5-6 and TRBJ2-5, with TRBD1 matching 7 bases. The CDR3 is 14 residues long. Germline CDR1 SGHDT, CDR2 YYEEEE. Unmatched junction bases numbered 7, after V lost 4 bases and J lost 4 bases. CDR3 amino acids: CASSPWDRGETQYF. CDR3 sequence (DNA): TGTGCCAGCAGCCCCTGGGACAGAGGAGAGACCCAGTACTTC.

This chain joins TRBV5-5 and TRBJ1-2; 10 bases agree with TRBD1. The CDR3 contains 15 residues. The germline CDR1 and CDR2 sequences are SGHKS and YYEKEE (reference sequence). Trimming took 1 base from V and 2 from J; bases not matched to a gene: 2. This CDR3 is CASSLSGQGNYGYTF. CDR3 sequence (DNA): TGTGCCAGCAGCTTGTCGGGACAGGGGAACTATGGCTACACCTTC.

This chain connects TRBV5-1 to TRBJ1-1, with a weak D call TRBD1 (5 bases). This CDR3 is 14 amino acids long. Between the trimmed V and J ends, which lost 2 bases and 7 bases, there was a span of 15 bases. Germline CDR1 and CDR2: SGHRS and YFSETQ. This chain's CDR3 is CASSLDRPLDEAFF. The CDR3 DNA is TGCGCCAGCAGCTTAGACAGACCCCTCGATGAAGCTTTCTTT.

This chain joins TRBV7-6 and TRBJ1-2, with TRBD1 as a possible D gene (6 bases). Per the germline V gene, CDR1 is SGHVS and CDR2 is FNYEAQ. The V end was cut by 1 base, the J end by 5 bases, with 8 bases between. The CDR3 length is 13 residues. In DNA form, the CDR3 reads TGTGCCAGCAGCTTAGAGGGGGTTTATGGCTACACCTTC. This codes for CASSLEGVYGYTF. Variable domain in full (rest from reference TRBV7-6 and TRBJ1-2): GAGVSQSPRYKVTKRGQDVALRCDPISGHVSLYWYRQALGQGPEFLTYFNYEAQQDKSGLPNDRFSAERPEGSISTLTIQRTEQRDSAMYRCASSLEGVYGYTFGSGTRLTVV.

The chain uses TRBV27 and TRBJ1-2, with D perhaps TRBD1 (5 bases). Germline V gene sequence: CDR1 MNHEY, CDR2 SMNVEV (reference sequence). The length of the CDR3 is 14 residues. V was trimmed by 5 bases and J by 7 bases, leaving 17 bases between them. The CDR3 loop reads CASSGADRRFGYTF. DNA of the CDR3: TGTGCCAGCAGTGGGGCGGATCGGCGATTTGGCTACACCTTC.

The chain joins TRBV9 to TRBJ2-7; TRBD1 is a possible D gene (6 bases). From germline, CDR1 is SGDLS and CDR2 YYNGEE. V dropped 4 bases and J dropped 5 bases, with 10 bases sitting between them. This CDR3 has 12 residues. The CDR3 nucleotides are TGTGCCAGCAGCTCACAGGGCCACGAGCAGTACTTC. Its protein product is CASSSQGHEQYF.

The V and J genes are TRBV28 and TRBJ1-1; TRBD1 is a possible D gene (5 bases). Germline CDR1 is MDHEN and CDR2 is SYDVKM. This CDR3 is built from 12 residues. Trimming removed 3 bases from V and 10 bases from J, with 12 bases in between. The CDR3 spells CASSLMGGAAFF. The CDR3 coding sequence is TGTGCCAGCAGTTTGATGGGAGGGGCAGCTTTCTTT. Full variable domain (rest looked up from reference TRBV28 and TRBJ1-1): DVKVTQSSRYLVKRTGEKVFLECVQDMDHENMFWYRQDPGLGLRLIYFSYDVKMKEKGDIPEGYSVSREKKERFSLILESASTNQTSMYLCASSLMGGAAFFGQGTRLTVV.